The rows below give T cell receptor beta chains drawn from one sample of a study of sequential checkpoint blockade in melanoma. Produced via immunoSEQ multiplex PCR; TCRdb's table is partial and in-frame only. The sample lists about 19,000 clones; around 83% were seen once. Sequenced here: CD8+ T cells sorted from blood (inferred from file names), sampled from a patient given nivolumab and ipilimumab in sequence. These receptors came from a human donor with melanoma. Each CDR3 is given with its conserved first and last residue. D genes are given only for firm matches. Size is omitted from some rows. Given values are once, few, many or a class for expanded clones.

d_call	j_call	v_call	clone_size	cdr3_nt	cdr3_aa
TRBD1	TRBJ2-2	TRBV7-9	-	TGTGCCAGCAGCTTATGGACAGGGAACACCGGGGAGCTGTTTTTT	CASSLWTGNTGELFF
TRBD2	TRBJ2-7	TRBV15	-	TGTGCCACCAGCACCCGTACCCCCGGGACTAGCGGGAGGAGGATCTACGAGCAGTACTTC	CATSTRTPGTSGRRIYEQYF
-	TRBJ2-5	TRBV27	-	TGTGCCAGCAGTTTTGGCCCTGCAGGGACCCAGTACTTC	CASSFGPAGTQYF
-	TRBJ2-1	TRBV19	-	TGTGCCAGTAGCCACGCTGACTACTACAATGAGCAGTTCTTC	CASSHADYYNEQFF
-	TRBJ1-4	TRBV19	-	TGTGCCAGTAGTTACCTGGAGACCGCGGTAGCTGAAAAACTGTTTTTT	CASSYLETAVAEKLFF
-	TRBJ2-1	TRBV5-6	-	TGTGCCAGCAGCTTGTTACTAGGGAATGAGCAGTTCTTC	CASSLLLGNEQFF
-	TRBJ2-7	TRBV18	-	TGTGCCAGCTCCTCCGGAGCCGGGTCCTACGAGCAGTACTTC	CASSSGAGSYEQYF
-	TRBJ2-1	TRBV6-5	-	TGTGCCAGCAGTTACGGGGGGGCGAATGAGCAGTTCTTC	CASSYGGANEQFF
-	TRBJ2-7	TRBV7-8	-	TGTGCCAGCAGCCCGCCTAGCGTGAGGAACGAGCAGTACTTC	CASSPPSVRNEQYF
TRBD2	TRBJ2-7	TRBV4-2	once	TGTGCCAGCAGCCGAGGGACCGGGGACTACTACGAGCAGTACTTC	CASSRGTGDYYEQYF
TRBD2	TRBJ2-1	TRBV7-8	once	TGTGCCAGCAGCGGGACTAGCAGCTCCTACAATGAGCAGTTCTTC	CASSGTSSSYNEQFF
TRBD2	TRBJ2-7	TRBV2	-	TGTGCCAGCAGTGAAAAAGGGAGGGCCTCGATGTCCTACGAGCAGTACTTC	CASSEKGRASMSYEQYF
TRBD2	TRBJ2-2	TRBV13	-	TGTGCCAGCAGCTCAGGACTAGCGGGGGTGTACGGGGAGCTGTTTTTT	CASSSGLAGVYGELFF
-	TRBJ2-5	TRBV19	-	TGTGCCAGTAGTATCGACCTAGAGGAGACCCAGTACTTC	CASSIDLEETQYF
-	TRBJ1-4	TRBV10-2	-	TGCGCCAGCAGAACCGGGACAATTCAAGAAAAACTGTTTTTT	CASRTGTIQEKLFF
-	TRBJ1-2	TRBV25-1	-	TGTGCCAGCAGTGAATGGAGTCAGGGCGGTGGCTACACCTTC	CASSEWSQGGGYTF
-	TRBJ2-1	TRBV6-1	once	TGTGCCAGCAGTCCGGGAGCGTACAATGAGCAGTTCTTC	CASSPGAYNEQFF
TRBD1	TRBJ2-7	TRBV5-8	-	TGTGCCAGCAGCTCGAGCACAGGGGTAATCGAGCAGTACTTC	CASSSSTGVIEQYF
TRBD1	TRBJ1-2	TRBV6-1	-	TGTGCCAGCAGTGAAGAATTGGGACAGGTGGTTGATGGCTACACCTTC	CASSEELGQVVDGYTF
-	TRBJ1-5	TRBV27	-	TGTGCCACCTCGGGGGATGGGGATCAGCCCCAGCATTTT	CATSGDGDQPQHF
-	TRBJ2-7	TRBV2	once	TGTGCCAGCAGGGAGACGGACGAGCAGTACTTC	CASRETDEQYF
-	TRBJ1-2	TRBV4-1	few	TGCGCCAGCAGCCAAGAAACAGCCTATGGCTACACCTTC	CASSQETAYGYTF
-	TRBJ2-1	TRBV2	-	TGTGCCAGCAGTGGTTTCCAGGGAGGTACTTACAATGAGCAGTTCTTC	CASSGFQGGTYNEQFF
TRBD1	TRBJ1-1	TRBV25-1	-	TGTGCCAGCAGTGAATTAACAGGGGGGATGAACACTGAAGCTTTCTTT	CASSELTGGMNTEAFF
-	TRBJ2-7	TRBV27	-	TGTGCCAGCAGTTTGGGAGGGGGGGGCGAGCAGTACTTC	CASSLGGGGEQYF
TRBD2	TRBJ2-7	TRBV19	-	TGTGCCAGTAGTACCTCTAGCGGCGGGCCCTACGAGCAGTACTTC	CASSTSSGGPYEQYF
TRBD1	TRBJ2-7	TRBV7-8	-	TGTGCCAGCAGCGACCGGGACAGGTCCTACGAGCAGTACTTC	CASSDRDRSYEQYF
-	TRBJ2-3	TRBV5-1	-	TGCGCCAGCAGAGATACAGGAGGGGTTGGAGATACGCAGTATTTT	CASRDTGGVGDTQYF
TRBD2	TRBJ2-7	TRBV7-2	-	TGTGCCAGCACCATCTCAGCCCGACTAGCGAAATACGAGCAGTACTTC	CASTISARLAKYEQYF
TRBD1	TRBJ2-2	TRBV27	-	TGTGCCAGCAGTTTAAGGGGGCTAGGGACCGGGGAGCTGTTTTTT	CASSLRGLGTGELFF
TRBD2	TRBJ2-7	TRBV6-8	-	TGTGCCAGCAGTACTAGCGGGAGTCACGAGCAGTACTTC	CASSTSGSHEQYF
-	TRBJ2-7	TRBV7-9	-	TGTGCCAGCAGCTTAGTCGGCGACAGGTCATACGAGCAGTACTTC	CASSLVGDRSYEQYF
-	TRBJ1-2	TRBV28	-	TGTGCCAGCAGTCTCCGGGACATCTATGGCTACACCTTC	CASSLRDIYGYTF
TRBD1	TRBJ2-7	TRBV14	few	TGTGCCAGCAGCCAAGAGACAGGGACCTACGAGCAGTACTTC	CASSQETGTYEQYF
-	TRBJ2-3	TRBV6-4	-	TGTGCCAGCAGCCTTACTCGCACAGATACGCAGTATTTT	CASSLTRTDTQYF
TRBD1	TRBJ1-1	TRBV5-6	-	TGTGCCAGCAGCCCAACCCCCGGGACAGTTTACCCTGAAGCTTTCTTT	CASSPTPGTVYPEAFF
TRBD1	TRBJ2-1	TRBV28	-	TGTGCCAGCGCCCCGGGACAGGGGCCCAATGAGCAGTTCTTC	CASAPGQGPNEQFF
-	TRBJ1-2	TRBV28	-	TGTGCCAGCAGTTTAGTGCGAGACAGGACTTATGGCTACACCTTC	CASSLVRDRTYGYTF
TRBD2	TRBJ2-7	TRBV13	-	TGTGCCAGTACGGGACTAGCGGCCTCCTACGAGCAGTACTTC	CASTGLAASYEQYF
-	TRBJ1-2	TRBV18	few	TGTGCCAGCTCACCACCTGCGGAGGAGGGCTACACCTTC	CASSPPAEEGYTF
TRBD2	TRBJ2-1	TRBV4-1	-	TGCGCCAGCAGCCAAGGGGCTAGCGGGGGACACTCCTACAATGAGCAGTTCTTC	CASSQGASGGHSYNEQFF
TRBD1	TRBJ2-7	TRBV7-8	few	TGTGCCAGCAGCTTAGTCCAGGGGGACGAGCAGTACTTC	CASSLVQGDEQYF
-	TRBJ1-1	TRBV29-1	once	TGCAGCGTTGAGAGTCAGGAGGGTGAAGCTTTCTTT	CSVESQEGEAFF
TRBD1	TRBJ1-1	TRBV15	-	TGTGCCACCAGCAGATGGGGACAGTCGGGAACTGAAGCTTTCTTT	CATSRWGQSGTEAFF
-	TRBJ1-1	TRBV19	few	TGTGCCAGTAGTATCGGGGAGAACACTGAAGCTTTCTTT	CASSIGENTEAFF
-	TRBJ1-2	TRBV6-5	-	TGTGCCAGCAGTTACTCGGCGGAACTAAACTATGGCTACACCTTC	CASSYSAELNYGYTF
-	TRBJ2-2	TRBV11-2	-	TGTGCCAGCAGCCCCAGGGTGAACACCGGGGAGCTGTTTTTT	CASSPRVNTGELFF